The 4 T cell receptor beta chains below all came from one sample that was sequenced in a study of T cell responses to AZD1222 COVID-19 vaccine. The assay was immunoSEQ multiplex PCR, and TCRdb's table has in-frame clones only and misses some. Of some 120,000 clones detected, approximately 85% appear once; the ten largest clones hold 5% to 7%. The sequencing here drew on peripheral blood, taken on day 0 of AZD1222 vaccination. These receptor sequences come from an adult in good health.

V and J are TRBV28 and TRBJ2-2; the D is unclear. This CDR3 has 11 residues. Trimming stripped 8 bases from V and 5 bases from J, with 6 bases between. CDR1 is MDHEN and CDR2 is SYDVKM in the germline V gene. The CDR3 loop reads CASSRTGELFF. The DNA for the CDR3 is TGTGCCAGCTCTAGGACCGGGGAGCTGTTTTTT.

The chain uses TRBV4-3 and TRBJ2-1, with D perhaps matching TRBD1 (6 bases). CDR1 is LGHNA, CDR2 YSLEER, per germline. CDR3 length: 15 amino acids. Trimming pared 1 base from V and 8 bases from J, leaving 15 bases between. CDR3 in amino acids: CASSQGGGPRDEQFF. The DNA for the CDR3 is TGCGCCAGCAGCCAAGGAGGGGGACCGCGGGATGAGCAGTTCTTC.

The chain combines TRBV5-1 with TRBJ1-2, with unresolved D. This CDR3 is built from 14 residues. Germline CDR1 and CDR2: SGHRS and YFSETQ. The ends were cut back, 0 bases at V and 2 bases at J, with 8 bases in the middle. The CDR3 DNA sequence: TGCGCCAGCAGCTTGGGAGCGGAGAACTATGGCTACACCTTC. Protein sequence: CASSLGAENYGYTF.

The gene calls are TRBV7-2 and TRBJ1-4, with D unclear. The CDR3 has 13 amino acids. From germline, CDR1 is SGHTA and CDR2 FQGNSA. V was shortened by 5 bases and J by 2 bases, with 6 bases between the two germline ends. CDR3 DNA: TGTGCCAGCAGCCCCCTCACTAATGAAAAACTGTTTTTT. Translated: CASSPLTNEKLFF.